Included here is one T cell receptor beta chain sequence, with context. This specimen belongs to a study of blood T cell repertoires in COVID-19. CDR3 length equals 15 residues. V lost 7 bases and J lost 4; bases outside the gene matches: 8. CDR1 and CDR2 (germline): LGHDT, YNNKEL (reference sequence). Clones were sequenced by immunoSEQ multiplex PCR, and TCRdb holds only the in-frame ones, with some missing. Of about 220,000 clones listed, roughly 88% are singletons. V is TRBV3-1 (or the pseudogene TRBV3-2) and J is TRBJ1-3, with 9 bases lining up with TRBD1. This TCR derives from a man aged 45-60 years with active or convalescent COVID-19. The specimen was peripheral blood. The CDR3 DNA is TGTGCCAGCAAAAGGGGACAGGGAACGGGAAACACCATATATTTT. It specifies CASKRGQGTGNTIYF.